The rows below give T cell receptor beta chains drawn from one sample of a study of CD8 T cells in Susac syndrome. TCRdb called the immunoSEQ multiplex PCR reads again in MiXCR, with one record for every CDR3 protein. The repertoire consists of a few hundred thousand distinct CDR3 sequences, with 70% to 90% occurring once and the leading ten covering about 0.11%. Sequences were obtained from CD8+ T cells from PBMCs. The receptors stem from a human donor with multiple sclerosis. The CDR3 runs from the conserved cysteine through the conserved F or W. Fields, in order: clone size, D gene, V gene, J gene, CDR3 DNA, CDR3 protein. A D gene is named only where the DNA matches it firmly. Expanded clones are given a class, and other clones once, few, many or no size at all.

>NA|NA|TRBV18|TRBJ2-7
TGTGCCAGCTCACCAACGGACGGGGACTCCTACGAGCAGTACTTC
CASSPTDGDSYEQYF
>NA|NA|TRBV7-6|TRBJ1-1
TGTGCCAGCAGCTTATTTACAGCCATGACAGATAACACTGAAGCTTTCTTT
CASSLFTAMTDNTEAFF
>NA|TRBD2|TRBV5-4|TRBJ2-3
TGTGCCAGCAGCACAGCGGGAGGGCCCACAGATACGCAGTATTTT
CASSTAGGPTDTQYF
>NA|TRBD2|TRBV12-3/TRBV12-4|TRBJ2-5
TGTGCCAGCAATAGGACTAGCGGGAGCGGGGGCCAAGAGACCCAGTACTTC
CASNRTSGSGGQETQYF
>NA|NA|TRBV7-9|TRBJ2-7
TGTGCCAGCAGCTTAGTAGCGGCCTACGAGCAGTACTTC
CASSLVAAYEQYF
>NA|NA|TRBV28|TRBJ1-5
TGTGCCAGCAGTTTATTGTTCAGGGGCTATAGCAATCAGCCCCAGCATTTT
CASSLLFRGYSNQPQHF
>few|TRBD1|TRBV9|TRBJ2-7
TGTGCCAGCAGCCCATCCGGGACAGGCACGGACGAGCAGTACTTC
CASSPSGTGTDEQYF
>NA|TRBD2|TRBV7-2|TRBJ2-7
TGTGCCAGCAGCTTAGTACCTAGCGGGCAGTTAGAGCAGTACTTC
CASSLVPSGQLEQYF
>once|TRBD2|TRBV2|TRBJ2-3
TGTGCCACCCCGTTACTAGCGACTAGCACAGATACGCAGTATTTT
CATPLLATSTDTQYF
>NA|NA|TRBV29-1|TRBJ1-4
TGCAGCGCCCGCGACGAACTGTTTTTT
CSARDELFF
>NA|NA|TRBV4-1|TRBJ2-3
TGCGCCAGCAGCCAAGGTCTCGGTTACACAGATACGCAGTATTTT
CASSQGLGYTDTQYF
>NA|NA|TRBV18|TRBJ1-3
TGTGCCAGCTCACCACCGGGGTTCTCTGAAAACACCATATATTTT
CASSPPGFSENTIYF
>NA|TRBD2|TRBV12-3/TRBV12-4|TRBJ2-1
TGTGCCAGCAGTTTGTCGTCGGCTAGCGGGAGCTCCTACAATGAGCAGTTCTTC
CASSLSSASGSSYNEQFF
>NA|NA|TRBV5-1|TRBJ2-2
TGCGCCAGCAGCTTCCATACCGGGGAGCTGTTTTTT
CASSFHTGELFF
>NA|NA|TRBV19|TRBJ1-4
TGTGCCAGTAGCTTCAGCAGGGGCCGCCGGGAAGAAAAACTGTTTTTT
CASSFSRGRREEKLFF
>NA|TRBD2|TRBV4-2|TRBJ2-1
TGTGCCAGCAGCCAGAATAGCGGGTCCTACAATGAGCAGCTCTTC
CASSQNSGSYNEQLF
>NA|NA|TRBV27|TRBJ2-7
TGTGCCAGCAGTTTCGAGAATTTGTATCCGAGGGAGCAGTACTTC
CASSFENLYPREQYF
>NA|NA|TRBV12-3/TRBV12-4|TRBJ1-5
TGTGCCAGCAGTTGGGGCGACAATCAGCCCCAGCATTTT
CASSWGDNQPQHF
>NA|NA|TRBV27|TRBJ2-3
TGTGCCAGCAGGCTAGGGGTCCGATTCACAGATACGCAGTATTTT
CASRLGVRFTDTQYF
>NA|TRBD1|TRBV9|TRBJ2-1
TGTGCCAGCAGCGCGGCAGGGGGTACCTACAATGAGCAGTTCTTC
CASSAAGGTYNEQFF
>once|NA|TRBV6-1|TRBJ2-7
TGTGCCAGCAGTGAAGCCTACATACGGGGCGAGCAGTACTTC
CASSEAYIRGEQYF
>NA|TRBD2|TRBV10-3|TRBJ2-1
TGTGCCATCAGTGAGCAGCTAGCGGGAGCCTACAATGAGCAGTTCTTC
CAISEQLAGAYNEQFF
>NA|NA|TRBV7-9|TRBJ1-2
TGTGCCAGCAGCTGGGAGGGGCCCTATGGCTACACCTTC
CASSWEGPYGYTF
>NA|TRBD2|TRBV27|TRBJ2-2
TGTGCCAGCAGTTTCTTAGCGGGGCAGAACACCGGGGAGCTGTTTTTT
CASSFLAGQNTGELFF
>few|NA|TRBV7-3|TRBJ1-5
TGTGCCAGCAGCTTATTAGGTCCTGTTAGCAATCAGCCCCAGCATTTT
CASSLLGPVSNQPQHF
>NA|NA|TRBV6-1|TRBJ2-7
TGTGCCAGCAGGGGGGGGACACCTCTCGCCATCTCCTACGAGCAGTACTTC
CASRGGTPLAISYEQYF
>once|NA|TRBV5-6|TRBJ1-2
TGTGCCAGCAGCTTGGCCATGGGAGTTCACTATGGCTACACCTTC
CASSLAMGVHYGYTF
>NA|TRBD1|TRBV27|TRBJ2-7
TGTGCCAGCGCACCCCCGACAGGGAGCTCCTACGAGCAGTACTTC
CASAPPTGSSYEQYF
>NA|NA|TRBV9|TRBJ2-1
TGTGCCAGCAGCGTCGCTCCGAGGGGGAATGAGCAGTTCTTC
CASSVAPRGNEQFF
>NA|NA|TRBV12-3/TRBV12-4|TRBJ2-1
TGTGCCAGCAGTTCCCCCCTAGGCGTGGGGAACAATGAGCAGTTCTTC
CASSSPLGVGNNEQFF
>NA|NA|TRBV7-2|TRBJ1-1
TGTGCCAGCAGCCCTAGGACAGAACCCATGAACACTGAAGCTTTCTTT
CASSPRTEPMNTEAFF
>few|TRBD2|TRBV7-6|TRBJ2-7
TGTGCCAGCAGCTCTCGGACTAGCGGGCCCTCCTACGAGCAGTACTTC
CASSSRTSGPSYEQYF
>NA|NA|TRBV28|TRBJ2-3
NA
CASSTSDEWRNTDTQYF
>NA|TRBD2|TRBV28|TRBJ2-5
TGTGCCAGCAGTGCCTTTGTGAGCGGGAGTTTGCAAGAGACCCAGTACTTC
CASSAFVSGSLQETQYF
>NA|NA|TRBV12-3/TRBV12-4|TRBJ2-5
TGTGCCAGCAGTGCGACCTCGCAGGGCCAAGAGACCCAGTACTTC
CASSATSQGQETQYF
>NA|TRBD1|TRBV10-3|TRBJ1-5
TGTGCCATCAGTCCGGGACAGATGGGCAATCAGCCCCAGCATTTT
CAISPGQMGNQPQHF
>NA|NA|TRBV28|TRBJ2-2
TGTGCCAGCAGTCCCGAGAGGGTTGGCACCGGGGAGCTGTTTTTT
CASSPERVGTGELFF
>NA|NA|TRBV30|TRBJ1-2
TGTGCCGGAACAGGGTACCATGGCTACACCTTC
CAGTGYHGYTF
>NA|TRBD1|TRBV4-1|TRBJ1-5
TGCGCCAGCAGCCAAGTCATCAGGGGGCTAAATCAGCCCCAGCATTTT
CASSQVIRGLNQPQHF
>few|NA|TRBV20-1|TRBJ2-2
TGCAGTGCTAGAGATCTGGCAGCGACTACGAACACCGGGGAGCTGTTTTTT
CSARDLAATTNTGELFF
>NA|NA|TRBV5-5|TRBJ2-7
TGTGCCAGCCGTTCCGGGACGGCGACCTACGAGCAGTACTTC
CASRSGTATYEQYF
>NA|TRBD2|TRBV27|TRBJ2-1
TGTGCCAGCAGTCCGGGGGGAGAGCTTTGGAATGAGCAGTTCTTC
CASSPGGELWNEQFF
>NA|TRBD2|TRBV6-5|TRBJ2-1
TGTGCCAGCAGTTACTCCCTACTAGCGGGAAGCTCCTACAATGAGCAGTTCTTC
CASSYSLLAGSSYNEQFF
>NA|NA|TRBV27|TRBJ2-7
TGTGCCAGCAGTTCAAGCGCCGGGACTGCCGCCTACGAGCAGTACTTC
CASSSSAGTAAYEQYF
>NA|TRBD2|TRBV28|TRBJ2-2
TGTGCCAGCAGCAAACTAGCGGAAGGGGACACCGGGGAGCTGTTTTTT
CASSKLAEGDTGELFF
>NA|NA|TRBV25-1|TRBJ2-7
TGTGCCAGCAGTTTTGGGACTTCCGAGCAGTACTTC
CASSFGTSEQYF
>once|NA|TRBV2|TRBJ2-7
TGTGCCAGCAGTGAAGTTGTTTACGAGCAGTACTTC
CASSEVVYEQYF
>NA|NA|TRBV15|TRBJ2-1
TGTGCCACCAGCAGACCGGGCGGGATAAACTACAATGAGCAGTTCTTC
CATSRPGGINYNEQFF
>NA|TRBD1|TRBV5-1|TRBJ1-6
TGCGCCAGCAGCCGCCGGACAGGGGGCGTTGATTCACCCCTCCACTTT
CASSRRTGGVDSPLHF
>once|NA|TRBV29-1|TRBJ2-7
TGCAGCGTTGAAGATCTGGCTCACGAGCAGTACTTC
CSVEDLAHEQYF